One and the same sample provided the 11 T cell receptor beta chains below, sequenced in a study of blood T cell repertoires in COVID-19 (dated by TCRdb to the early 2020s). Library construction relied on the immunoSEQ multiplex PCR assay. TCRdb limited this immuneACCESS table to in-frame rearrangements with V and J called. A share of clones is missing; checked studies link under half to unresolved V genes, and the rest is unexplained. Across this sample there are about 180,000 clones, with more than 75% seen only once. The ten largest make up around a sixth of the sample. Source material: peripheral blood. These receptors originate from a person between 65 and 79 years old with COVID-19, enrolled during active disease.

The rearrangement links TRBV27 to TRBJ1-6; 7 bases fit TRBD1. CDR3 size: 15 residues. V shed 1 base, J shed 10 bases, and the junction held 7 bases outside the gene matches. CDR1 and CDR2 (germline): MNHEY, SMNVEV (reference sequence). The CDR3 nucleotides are TGTGCCAGCAGTTTATTTCGGGACAGTGGGTCACCCCTCCACTTT. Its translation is CASSLFRDSGSPLHF.

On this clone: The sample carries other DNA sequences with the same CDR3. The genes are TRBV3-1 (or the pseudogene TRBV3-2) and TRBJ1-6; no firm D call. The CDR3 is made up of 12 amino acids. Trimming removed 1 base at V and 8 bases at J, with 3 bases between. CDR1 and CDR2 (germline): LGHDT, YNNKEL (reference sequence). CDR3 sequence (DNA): TGTGCCAGCAGCCAAGCGGATTCACCCCTCCACTTT. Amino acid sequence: CASSQADSPLHF.

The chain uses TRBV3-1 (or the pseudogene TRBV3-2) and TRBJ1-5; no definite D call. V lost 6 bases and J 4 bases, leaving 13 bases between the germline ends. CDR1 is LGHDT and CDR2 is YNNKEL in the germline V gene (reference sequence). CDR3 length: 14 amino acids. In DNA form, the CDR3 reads TGTGCCAGCAGTCCATTTTCACATAATCAGCCCCAGCATTTT. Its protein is CASSPFSHNQPQHF.

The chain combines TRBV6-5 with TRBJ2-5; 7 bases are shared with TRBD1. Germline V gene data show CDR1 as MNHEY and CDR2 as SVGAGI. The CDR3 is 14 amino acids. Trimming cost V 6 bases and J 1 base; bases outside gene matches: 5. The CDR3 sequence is CASRKTGAQETQYF. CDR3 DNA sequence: TGTGCCAGCAGAAAAACAGGGGCCCAAGAGACCCAGTACTTC.

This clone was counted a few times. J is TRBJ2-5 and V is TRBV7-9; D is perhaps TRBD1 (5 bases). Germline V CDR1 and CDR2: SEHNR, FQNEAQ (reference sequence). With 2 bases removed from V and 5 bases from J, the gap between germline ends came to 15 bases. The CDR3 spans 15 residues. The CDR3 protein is CASSLRRGQRETQYF. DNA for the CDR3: TGTGCCAGCAGCTTAAGAAGGGGCCAGAGGGAGACCCAGTACTTC. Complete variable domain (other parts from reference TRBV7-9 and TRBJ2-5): DTGVSQNPRHKITKRGQNVTFRCDPISEHNRLYWYRQTLGQGPEFLTYFQNEAQLEKSRLLSDRFSAERPKGSFSTLEIQRTEQGDSAMYLCASSLRRGQRETQYFGPGTRLLVL.

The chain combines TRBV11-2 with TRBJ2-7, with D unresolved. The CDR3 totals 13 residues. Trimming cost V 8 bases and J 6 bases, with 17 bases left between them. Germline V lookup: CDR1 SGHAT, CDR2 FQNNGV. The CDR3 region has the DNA TGTGCCAGCCAAACCCGGGTTACGGGCGAGCAGTACTTC. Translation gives CASQTRVTGEQYF.

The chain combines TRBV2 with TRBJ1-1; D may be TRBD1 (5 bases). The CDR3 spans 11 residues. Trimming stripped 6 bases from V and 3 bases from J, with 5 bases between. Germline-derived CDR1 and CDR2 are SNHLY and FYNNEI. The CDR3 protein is CASSRDTEAFF. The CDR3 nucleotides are TGTGCCAGCAGCAGGGACACTGAAGCTTTCTTT.

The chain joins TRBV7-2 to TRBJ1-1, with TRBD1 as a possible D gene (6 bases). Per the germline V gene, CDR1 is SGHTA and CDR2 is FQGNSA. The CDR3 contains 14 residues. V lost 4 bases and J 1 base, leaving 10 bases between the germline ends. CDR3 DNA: TGTGCCAGCAGCTACACACAGGGGAACACTGAAGCTTTCTTT. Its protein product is CASSYTQGNTEAFF. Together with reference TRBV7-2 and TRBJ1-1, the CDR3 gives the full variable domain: GAGVSQSPSNKVTEKGKDVELRCDPISGHTALYWYRQSLGQGLEFLIYFQGNSAPDKSGLPSDRFSAERTGGSVSTLTIQRTQQEDSAVYLCASSYTQGNTEAFFGQGTRLTVV.

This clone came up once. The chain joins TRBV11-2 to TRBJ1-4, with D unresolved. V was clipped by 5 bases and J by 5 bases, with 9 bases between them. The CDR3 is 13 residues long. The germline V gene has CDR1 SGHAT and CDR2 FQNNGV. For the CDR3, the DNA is TGTGCCAGCAGCCGTAGTAGAAATGAAAAACTGTTTTTT. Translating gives CASSRSRNEKLFF.

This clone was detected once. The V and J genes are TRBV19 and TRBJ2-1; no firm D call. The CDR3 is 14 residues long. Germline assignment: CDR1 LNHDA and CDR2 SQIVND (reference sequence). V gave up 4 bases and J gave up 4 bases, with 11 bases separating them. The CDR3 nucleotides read TGTGCCAGTAGTAGGTTCGACGGGTACAATGAGCAGTTCTTC. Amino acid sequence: CASSRFDGYNEQFF.

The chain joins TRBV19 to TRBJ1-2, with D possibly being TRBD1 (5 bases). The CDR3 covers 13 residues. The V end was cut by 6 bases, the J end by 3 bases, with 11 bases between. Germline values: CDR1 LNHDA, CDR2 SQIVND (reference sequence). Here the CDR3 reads CASSPTVDYGYTF. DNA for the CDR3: TGTGCCAGTAGCCCGACAGTTGACTATGGCTACACCTTC.